Each of the 17 T cell receptor beta chains below was sequenced from the same sample in a study of T cells in Graves' hyperthyroidism and ophthalmopathy. Using RNA transcripts as the source, TCR beta CDR3 regions were amplified. A set of HTBI primers served as the primers for a first-round RT-PCR of the TCR CDR3. Via MiXCR, TCRdb re-called the multiplex PCR reads, giving one row per CDR3 protein. Seen here are about 400,000 distinct CDR3 sequences, 15% to 17% observed once, and the top ten hold 25% to 30%. The sequencing input was blood. These receptor sequences come from a woman between 18 and 29 years old with Graves' hyperthyroidism that later progressed to Graves' ophthalmopathy.

This clonotype showed up many times. The chain employs TRBV28 and TRBJ2-5, with a tentative D call TRBD1 (6 bases). V was cut by 6 bases and J by 2 bases, with 16 bases left in between. This CDR3 region has 15 residues. Germline V gives CDR1 MDHEN, CDR2 SYDVKM. CDR3 coding DNA: TGTGCCAGCAGCTCCTATAGTCAGGGGCAAGAGACCCAGTACTTC. Amino acid sequence: CASSSYSQGQETQYF.

The rearrangement joins TRBV3-1 to TRBJ1-6; D is ambiguous. Germline V gene sequence: CDR1 LGHDT, CDR2 YNNKEL (reference sequence). The ends were cut back, 1 base at V and 7 bases at J, with 5 bases in the middle. The length of the CDR3 is 13 residues. CDR3 amino acids: CASSQAANSPLHF. CDR3 bases: TGTGCCAGCAGCCAAGCGGCCAATTCACCCCTCCACTTT.

This clonotype was observed a handful of times. This may arise from a read error, as a much more abundant clone is one base away. The V call is TRBV11-2, the J call TRBJ1-6, with no clear D. The germline gives CDR1 SGHAT, CDR2 FQNNGV. CDR3 length: 12 residues. The CDR3 DNA reads TGTGCCGGCAGCTTAGCGGGGTGGCCCCTCCACTTT. It specifies CAGSLAGWPLHF.

This clonotype was seen a handful of times. The rearrangement links TRBV5-1 to TRBJ2-5; 9 nucleotides line up with TRBD2. CDR1 SGHRS and CDR2 YFSETQ come from the germline V gene. This CDR3 comprises 15 residues. V gave up 0 bases and J gave up 10 bases; unmatched junction bases: 10. Written as DNA, the CDR3 is TGCGCCAGCAGCTTGGCTCTAGCGGGACCAGGGATCCAGTACTTC. Protein: CASSLALAGPGIQYF.

This clonotype was detected many times. This chain's CDR3 is CAIESGANVLTF. DNA for the CDR3: TGTGCCATAGAATCTGGGGCCAACGTCCTGACTTTC. V and J are TRBV28 and TRBJ2-6; D is undetermined. CDR1 is MDHEN, CDR2 SYDVKM, per germline. This CDR3 comprises 12 residues. The V and J ends lost 10 bases and 1 base respectively, with 5 bases between them.

CDR3 coding DNA: TGTGCCAGCAGTTACTCGAGGACAGGCGACGGGACTAACCCCTACGAGCAGTACTTC. Its protein is CASSYSRTGDGTNPYEQYF. The genes are TRBV6-5 and TRBJ2-7; D could derive from TRBD1 or TRBD2 (7 bases each). Germline V gives CDR1 MNHEY, CDR2 SVGAGI. CDR3 length: 19 amino acids. V dropped 0 bases and J dropped 2 bases, with 23 bases sitting between them.

This rearrangement joins TRBV9 to TRBJ2-3; TRBD1 is a possible D gene (7 bases). Trimming removed 4 bases at V and 6 bases at J, with 18 bases between. Looked up from germline, CDR1 is SGDLS and CDR2 is YYNGEE. The CDR3 length is 15 residues. CDR3 region: CASSSSGGRSDTQYF. CDR3 nucleotides: TGTGCCAGCAGCTCCTCAGGGGGGAGATCGGATACGCAGTATTTT.

This clonotype has at least ten counts. The chain uses TRBV29-1 and TRBJ1-1; 8 positions agree with TRBD1. Germline CDR1 reads SQVTM; CDR2 reads ANQGSEA. The CDR3 totals 15 residues. Losses at the gene ends were 8 bases for V and 0 bases for J; bases not matched to a gene: 11. The CDR3, as DNA: TGCAGCCCACACCAATGGACAGGGCTGAACACTGAAGCTTTCTTT. It codes for CSPHQWTGLNTEAFF.

The V call is TRBV27, the J call TRBJ2-1; 9 nucleotides match TRBD1. Per the germline V gene, CDR1 is MNHEY and CDR2 is SMNVEV (reference sequence). The CDR3 covers 12 residues. V lost 8 bases to trimming and J lost 10 bases; unmatched junction nucleotides: 6. The CDR3 coding sequence is TGTGCCAGCGGGGGACAGGGAGGGGAGCAGTTCTTC. Protein sequence: CASGGQGGEQFF.

This clonotype was detected ten times or more. In DNA form, the CDR3 reads TGTGCCAGCAGAGACCCAGGGGTTGGCCAGCCCCAGCATTTT. Translating it yields CASRDPGVGQPQHF. This rearrangement joins TRBV27 to TRBJ1-5; D may be TRBD1 (6 bases). The germline gives CDR1 MNHEY, CDR2 SMNVEV (reference sequence). V dropped 6 bases and J dropped 7 bases, with 16 bases sitting between them. The CDR3 totals 14 residues.

This clonotype has ten or more counts. The chain links TRBV24-1 to TRBJ2-1; D gene ambiguous. Between the trimmed V and J ends, which lost 4 bases and 4 bases, there was a span of 10 bases. This CDR3 is built from 14 residues. In germline, CDR1 is KGHDR, CDR2 SFDVKD. The CDR3 spells CATSDAYPYNEQFF. The CDR3 nucleotides read TGTGCCACCAGTGACGCTTACCCGTACAATGAGCAGTTCTTC.

This sequence joins TRBV12-5 and TRBJ1-1; the D gene is possibly TRBD1 (6 bases). The CDR3 has 14 residues. V lost 5 bases, J lost 0 bases, and 10 bases lay in between. Germline values: CDR1 LGHNT, CDR2 FRNRAP. The CDR3 nucleotides read TGTGCTAGTGGTCCTGGGGGCTTGAACACTGAAGCTTTCTTT. It is translated as CASGPGGLNTEAFF.

This clonotype has a handful of counts. The chain has TRBV10-2 and TRBJ2-7, with D perhaps TRBD2 (5 bases). Between the trimmed V and J ends, which lost 9 bases and 2 bases, there was a span of 17 bases. The CDR3 spans 14 residues. Germline V gene data show CDR1 as WSHSY and CDR2 as SAAADI. The CDR3 here is CASAETNSPYEQYF. CDR3 DNA: TGCGCCAGTGCGGAGACTAATAGTCCCTACGAGCAGTACTTC.

This clonotype occurred many times. The J gene is TRBJ2-3, the V gene TRBV24-1; unclear D gene. The CDR3 is made up of 14 amino acids. Between the trimmed V and J ends, which lost 9 bases and 4 bases, there was a span of 16 bases. Germline CDR1 KGHDR, CDR2 SFDVKD. The CDR3 spells CATSKEGMPDTQYF. CDR3 sequence (DNA): TGTGCCACCTCTAAGGAAGGGATGCCAGATACGCAGTATTTT.

This clonotype was counted ten times or more. The chain is built from TRBV28 and TRBJ2-1; unclear D gene. The CDR3 is 15 amino acids. V gave up 5 bases and J gave up 4 bases, with 15 bases separating them. CDR1 MDHEN and CDR2 SYDVKM come from the germline V gene. CDR3 sequence (DNA): TGTGCCAGCAGTCAAGTTGTGTTAGGGTACAATGAGCAGTTCTTC. Protein: CASSQVVLGYNEQFF.

This clonotype was counted at least ten times. The chain carries TRBV20-1 and TRBJ2-7, with 8 bases matching TRBD1. CDR3 length: 14 residues. J lost 2 bases, V lost 6 bases, and 9 bases had no gene match. Per the germline V gene, CDR1 is DFQATT and CDR2 is SNEGSKA (reference sequence). DNA of the CDR3: TGCAGTGCGTCCCAGGGGGCTGGGGCCTACGAGCAGTACTTC. Encoded protein: CSASQGAGAYEQYF.

This clonotype was counted many times. This sequence joins TRBV5-8 and TRBJ2-3; tentative D call: TRBD1 (5 bases). Germline lookup yields CDR1 SGHTS and CDR2 YDEGEE. V gave up 4 bases and J gave up 2 bases, with 14 bases separating them. The CDR3 consists of 15 residues. The CDR3 DNA follows: TGTGCCAGCAGCCTTCAGGGAAGGACCACAGATACGCAGTATTTT. Protein: CASSLQGRTTDTQYF.